This T cell receptor beta chain is drawn from a study of lymphopenia after photon versus proton radiotherapy. General study findings and limits: Relative stability marked proton patients; photon patients lost diversity and naive cells.

As regards this clone: The antigen is undetermined.

Assay: immunoSEQ multiplex PCR; the TCRdb copy retains only in-frame clones and omits some. In the table there are roughly 30,000 clones, around 85% of which are singletons. CDR1 is SGDLS and CDR2 is YYNGEE in the germline V gene. The germline V and J ends were trimmed by 0 bases and 5 bases, with 11 bases remaining between them. The CDR3 runs 14 residues. The chain uses TRBV9 and TRBJ2-5; tentatively, D is TRBD1 (6 bases). This clonotype was sampled from a man aged 45-65 years with gastric cancer. The sequencing used peripheral blood, collected from a patient treated with photon-based radiotherapy. The CDR3 bases are TGTGCCAGCAGCGTAGGCGGACAGCGGGAGACCCAGTACTTC. Its protein is CASSVGGQRETQYF. The variable domain in full, with the rest retrieved from reference TRBV9 and TRBJ2-5, is DSGVTQTPKHLITATGQRVTLRCSPRSGDLSVYWYQQSLDQGLQFLIQYYNGEERAKGNILERFSAQQFPDLHSELNLSSLELGDSALYFCASSVGGQRETQYFGPGTRLLVL.